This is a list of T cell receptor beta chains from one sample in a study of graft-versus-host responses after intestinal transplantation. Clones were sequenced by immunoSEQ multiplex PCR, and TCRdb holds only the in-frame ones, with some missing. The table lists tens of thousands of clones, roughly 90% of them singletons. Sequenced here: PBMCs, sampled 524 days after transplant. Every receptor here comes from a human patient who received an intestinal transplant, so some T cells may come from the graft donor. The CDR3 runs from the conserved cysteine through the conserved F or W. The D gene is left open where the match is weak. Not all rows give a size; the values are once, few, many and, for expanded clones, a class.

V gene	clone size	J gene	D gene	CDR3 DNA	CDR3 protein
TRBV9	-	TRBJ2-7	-	TGTGCCAGCAACTCAGGGGGGACCCTACGGGAGCAGTACTTC	CASNSGGTLREQYF
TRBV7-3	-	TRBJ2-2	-	TGTGCCAGCGGTGAGGAATGTCGGGTCGCGAACACCGGGGAGCTGTTTTTT	CASGEECRVANTGELFF
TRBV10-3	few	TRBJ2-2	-	TGTGCCATCCCCAGTCCCGGGCTGGACACCGGGGAGCTGTTTTTT	CAIPSPGLDTGELFF
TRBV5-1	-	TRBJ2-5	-	TGCGCCAGCAGCTTGATTGTGGACAGCCCAGAGACCCAGTACTTC	CASSLIVDSPETQYF
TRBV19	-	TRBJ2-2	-	TGTGCCAGTAGTGGGGCCCACACCGGGGAGCTGTTTTTT	CASSGAHTGELFF
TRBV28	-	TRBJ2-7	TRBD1	TGTGCCAGCAGAGAGACAGGGCGCGGCTCCTACGAGCAGTACTTC	CASRETGRGSYEQYF
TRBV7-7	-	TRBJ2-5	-	TGTGCTAGCAGCTTAGAGGCAGGTCAAGGGACCCAGTACTTC	CASSLEAGQGTQYF
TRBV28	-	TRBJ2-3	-	TGTGCCAGCAGTTTATTGGAGGTAGGGACAGATACGCAGTATTTT	CASSLLEVGTDTQYF
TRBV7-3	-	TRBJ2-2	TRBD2	TGTGCCAGCAGCCGGACTAGCGGAGCGAACACCGGGGAGCTGTTTTTT	CASSRTSGANTGELFF
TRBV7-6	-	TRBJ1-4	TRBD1	TGTGCCAGCAGCTTAGGACAGGGAAATGAAAAACTGTTTTTT	CASSLGQGNEKLFF
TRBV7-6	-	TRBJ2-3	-	TGTGCCAGCAGCTTAGAAGCTAGCACAGATACGCAGTATTTT	CASSLEASTDTQYF
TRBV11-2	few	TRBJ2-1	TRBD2	TGTGCCAGCAGCTCGTTCGGACTAGCGGGAGGGAATGAGCAGTTCTTC	CASSSFGLAGGNEQFF
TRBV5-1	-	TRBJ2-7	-	TGCGCCAGCAGCTTGTTGTCTACCACCTACGAGCAGTACTTC	CASSLLSTTYEQYF
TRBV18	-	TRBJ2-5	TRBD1	TGTGCCAGCTCACCAAACCCCGGGACAGGGAGGGCCCAAGAGACCCAGTACTTC	CASSPNPGTGRAQETQYF
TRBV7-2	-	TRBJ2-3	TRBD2	TGTGCCAGCAGCTTCAATCCGACTAGCGGAACGCAGTATTTT	CASSFNPTSGTQYF
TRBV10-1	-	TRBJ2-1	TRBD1	TGCGCCAGCAGACAAGGACAGGGCAAAGGCAATGAGCAGTTCTTC	CASRQGQGKGNEQFF
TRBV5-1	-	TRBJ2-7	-	TGCGCCAGCAGCTTGCAGGGCACATCCTACGAGCAGTACTTC	CASSLQGTSYEQYF
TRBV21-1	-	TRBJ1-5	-	TGTGCCAGCAGCAGGGCGCGCGGCAATCAGCCCCAGCATTTT	CASSRARGNQPQHF
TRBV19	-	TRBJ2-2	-	TGTGCCAGTAGGATGAGCCGGCTAGCCGGGGAGCTGTTTTTT	CASRMSRLAGELFF
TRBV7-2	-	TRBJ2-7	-	TGTGCCAGCAGCGTTGACGGCTGGAAGACCCTCTACGAGCAGTACTTC	CASSVDGWKTLYEQYF
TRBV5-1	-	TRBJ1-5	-	TGCGCCAGCAGGGAATATAGCAATCAGCCCCAGCATTTT	CASREYSNQPQHF
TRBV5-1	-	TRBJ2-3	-	TGCGCCAGCAGCTTCGAGGCTAGCGCCAGCACAGATACGCAGTATTTT	CASSFEASASTDTQYF
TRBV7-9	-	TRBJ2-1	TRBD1	TGTGCCAGCAGCTTGGGACAGGGGGCCTACAATGAGCAGTTCTTC	CASSLGQGAYNEQFF
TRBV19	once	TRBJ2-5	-	TGTGCCCCAGCAAGAGGGGGCCAAGAGACCCAGTACTTC	CAPARGGQETQYF
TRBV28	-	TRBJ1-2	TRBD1	TGTGCCAGCAGGAGAAGAGGGACAGGCTATGGCTACACCTTC	CASRRRGTGYGYTF
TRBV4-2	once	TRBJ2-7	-	TGTGCCAGCAGCTTGGGCGGGTTCTACGAGCAGTACTTC	CASSLGGFYEQYF